The clone carrying this T cell receptor beta chain was recorded many times. Its target is unknown. The record originates from a study of T cells in Graves' hyperthyroidism and ophthalmopathy. RNA transcripts provided the source from which TCR beta CDR3 regions were amplified. The HTBI primer set served for first-round RT-PCR of the TCR CDR3. Each CDR3 protein gets one entry after TCRdb re-called the multiplex PCR reads with MiXCR. The sample records approximately 300,000 distinct CDR3 sequences, 15% to 20% being singletons. The V end lost 0 bases, the J end lost 8 bases, and 7 bases lay between the germline ends. CDR3 length: 12 amino acids. Germline V CDR1 and CDR2: WSHSY, SAAADI. Study-wide results and caveats: The majority of expanded thyroid clonotypes above 0.001 also appeared in blood.

The rearrangement joins TRBV10-2 to TRBJ1-2; D gene ambiguous. The sequence derives from a man aged 50 to 59 with Graves' ophthalmopathy. Input material: blood. The CDR3 DNA reads TGCGCCAGCAGTGAGTCCAGCGAGGGCTACACCTTC. Encoded protein: CASSESSEGYTF.